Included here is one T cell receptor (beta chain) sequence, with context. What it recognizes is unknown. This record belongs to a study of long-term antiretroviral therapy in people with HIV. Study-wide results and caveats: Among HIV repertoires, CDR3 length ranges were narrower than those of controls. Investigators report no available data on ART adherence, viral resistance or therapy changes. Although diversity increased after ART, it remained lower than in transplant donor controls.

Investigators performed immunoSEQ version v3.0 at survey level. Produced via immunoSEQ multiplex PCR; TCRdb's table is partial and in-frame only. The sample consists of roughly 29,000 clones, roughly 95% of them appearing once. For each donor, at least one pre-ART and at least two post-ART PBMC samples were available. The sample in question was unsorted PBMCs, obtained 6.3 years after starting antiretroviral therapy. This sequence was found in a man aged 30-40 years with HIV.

CDR3 residues: CATSRGGTRGGTSTDTQYF. The CDR3 DNA follows: TGTGCCACCAGCAGAGGCGGGACTCGGGGAGGGACTAGCACAGATACGCAGTATTTT. V and J are TRBV15 and TRBJ2-3; 7 bases fit TRBD2. The length of the CDR3 is 19 residues. Per germline, CDR1 LNHNV and CDR2 YYDKDF (reference sequence). V gave up 1 base and J gave up 0 bases; unmatched junction bases: 13. The full variable domain, with the rest looked up from reference TRBV15 and TRBJ2-3, is DAMVIQNPRYQVTQFGKPVTLSCSQTLNHNVMYWYQQKSSQAPKLLFHYYDKDFNNEADTPDNFQSRRPNTSFCFLDIRSPGLGDTAMYLCATSRGGTRGGTSTDTQYFGPGTRLTVL.